Presented here are 12 T cell receptor beta chains from one specimen sequenced in a study of T-cell reconstitution after alpha-beta-depleted transplantation in children. As it was prepared, the TCRbeta library received unique molecular identifiers. TCRdb passed the PCR reads through MiXCR, listing each CDR3 protein once. This repertoire shows some 200,000 distinct CDR3 sequences, roughly 10% found once; its top ten account for over 5.5%. This sample comprised PBMCs from the stem cell graft donor, obtained from the stem cell graft. These receptors were taken from a human donor who donated a stem cell graft to a child with acute lymphoblastic leukemia.

V gene TRBV24-1 combines with J gene TRBJ2-7, with D possibly TRBD2 on 7 matching bases. Trimming stripped 0 bases from V and 3 bases from J, with 14 bases between. Germline V CDR1 and CDR2: KGHDR, SFDVKD. CDR3 size: 16 residues. This CDR3 is CATSDLAGAGIYEQYF. The DNA for the CDR3 is TGTGCCACCAGTGATTTGGCGGGGGCGGGGATCTACGAGCAGTACTTC.

This clonotype was observed a few times. The chain combines TRBV5-5 with TRBJ2-1; D perhaps matches TRBD1 (7 bases). V was cut by 0 bases and J by 5 bases, with 18 bases left in between. CDR3 size: 17 residues. Germline V gene lookup returns CDR1 SGHKS and CDR2 YYEKEE (reference sequence). CDR3: CASSLAWGRGVDNEQFF. The CDR3 coding sequence is TGTGCCAGCAGCTTGGCCTGGGGCAGGGGGGTGGACAATGAGCAGTTCTTC. Full variable domain (remainder filled in from reference TRBV5-5 and TRBJ2-1): DAGVTQSPTHLIKTRGQQVTLRCSPISGHKSVSWYQQVLGQGPQFIFQYYEKEERGRGNFPDRFSARQFPNYSSELNVNALLLGDSALYLCASSLAWGRGVDNEQFFGPGTRLTVL.

The CDR3 bases are TGTGCCAGCAGCCGGGATGTCGGTGTCAATGAGCAGTTCTTC. It translates to CASSRDVGVNEQFF. This chain uses TRBV3-1 with TRBJ2-1; D is unclear. This CDR3 region has 14 residues. Germline assignment: CDR1 LGHDT and CDR2 YNNKEL (reference sequence). Trimming removed 4 bases at V and 6 bases at J, with 13 bases between.

The rearrangement joins TRBV28 to TRBJ2-7; tentative D call: TRBD2 (6 bases). Germline-derived CDR1 and CDR2 are MDHEN and SYDVKM. CDR3 length equals 18 residues. V dropped 5 bases and J dropped 7 bases, with 30 bases sitting between them. The CDR3 DNA sequence: TGTGCCAGCAGTCCAGGGACTGATCCGGTCGGGTCCGCCGGGGAGCAGTACTTC. It specifies CASSPGTDPVGSAGEQYF.

This clonotype was counted only a few times. The chain links TRBV5-1 to TRBJ2-5, with D possibly matching TRBD2 (7 bases). The CDR3 loop spans 16 amino acids. V lost 4 bases and J lost 5, with 21 bases in between. CDR1 is SGHRS, CDR2 YFSETQ, per germline. CDR3 DNA sequence: TGCGCCAGCAGCCCAGGGGACTATCCTAGTGAGGAGACCCAGTACTTC. As protein: CASSPGDYPSEETQYF.

This rearrangement joins TRBV20-1 to TRBJ1-6, with unresolved D. The CDR3 sequence is 14 residues long. V was pared by 0 bases and J by 5 bases, with 8 bases between. Germline V gene lookup returns CDR1 DFQATT and CDR2 SNEGSKA (reference sequence). The chain's CDR3 is CSARDAQNNSPLHF. In DNA form, the CDR3 reads TGCAGTGCTAGAGACGCGCAGAATAATTCACCCCTCCACTTT.

CDR3 DNA sequence: TGCAGTGCTAGAGATCGACTAGCCAATACCTACAATGAGCAGTTCTTC. Its translation is CSARDRLANTYNEQFF. This chain links TRBV20-1 with TRBJ2-1; 7 nucleotides align to TRBD2. After removal of 0 bases from V and 2 bases from J, the junction contained 7 bases not matched to a gene. Germline-derived CDR1 and CDR2 are DFQATT and SNEGSKA (reference sequence). The CDR3 runs to 16 residues.

This clonotype appeared many times. The rearrangement links TRBV12-3 or TRBV12-4 to TRBJ1-5; D possibly corresponds to TRBD1 (5 bases). The V gene lost 8 bases and the J gene lost 2 bases, with 13 bases spanning the gap. The CDR3 contains 14 residues. The CDR3 DNA follows: TGTGCCAGCTGGGGCGAGGGAGGCAATCAGCCCCAGCATTTT. Its translation is CASWGEGGNQPQHF.

The chain uses TRBV6-1 and TRBJ1-3, with D maybe TRBD1 (5 bases). Trimming removed 6 bases from V and 2 bases from J, with 11 bases in between. The CDR3 runs 14 residues. Germline-derived CDR1 and CDR2 are MNHNS and SASEGT. CDR3 sequence (DNA): TGTGCCAGCAGAACCCAGGGAGCTGGAAACACCATATATTTT. Protein product: CASRTQGAGNTIYF.

In this sample, this clonotype turned up a few times. This chain links TRBV29-1 with TRBJ2-1; perhaps D is TRBD1 or TRBD2 (5 bases each). This CDR3 is 13 amino acids long. CDR1 and CDR2 from the germline V gene are SQVTM and ANQGSEA. The V end lost 3 bases, the J end lost 9 bases, and 15 bases lay between the germline ends. The CDR3, as DNA: TGCAGCGTTGATAACAGTCCTGGGGGTGAGCAGTTCTTC. Amino acids: CSVDNSPGGEQFF.

This clonotype was seen a few times. The rearrangement joins TRBV5-1 to TRBJ2-7; no firm D call. Deletions cut 0 bases from V and 1 base from J, with 8 bases between. This CDR3 region has 14 residues. The V gene's germline CDR1 is SGHRS and CDR2 YFSETQ. CDR3 amino acids: CASSLGMHSYEQYF. Written as DNA, the CDR3 is TGCGCCAGCAGCTTGGGAATGCATTCCTACGAGCAGTACTTC. The complete variable domain, with remaining parts taken from reference TRBV5-1 and TRBJ2-7, reads KAGVTQTPRYLIKTRGQQVTLSCSPISGHRSVSWYQQTPGQGLQFLFEYFSETQRNKGNFPGRFSGRQFSNSRSEMNVSTLELGDSALYLCASSLGMHSYEQYFGPGTRLTVT.

The CDR3 here is CASRRDVGEKLFF. As DNA, the CDR3 is TGTGCCAGTAGGAGGGACGTGGGCGAAAAACTGTTTTTT. V is TRBV2 and J is TRBJ1-4; D possibly corresponds to TRBD1 (5 bases). Germline loops: CDR1 SNHLY, CDR2 FYNNEI. V was shortened by 9 bases and J by 8 bases, with 16 bases between the two germline ends. CDR3 length equals 13 residues.